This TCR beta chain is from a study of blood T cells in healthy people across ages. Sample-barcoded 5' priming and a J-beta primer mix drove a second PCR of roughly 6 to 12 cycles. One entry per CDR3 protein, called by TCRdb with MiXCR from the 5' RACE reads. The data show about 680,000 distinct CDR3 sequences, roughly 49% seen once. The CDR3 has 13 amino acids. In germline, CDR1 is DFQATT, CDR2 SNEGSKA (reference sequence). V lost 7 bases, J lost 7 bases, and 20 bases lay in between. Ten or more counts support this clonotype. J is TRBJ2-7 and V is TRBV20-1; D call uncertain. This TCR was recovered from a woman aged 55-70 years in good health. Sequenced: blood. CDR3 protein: CSVGKDQYNEQYF. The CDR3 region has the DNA TGCAGTGTCGGCAAAGACCAATACAATGAGCAGTACTTC.